This T cell receptor (beta chain) was captured by sequencing in a study of T cells after yellow fever vaccination. This clonotype was counted a few times. The V end was cut by 6 bases, the J end by 6 bases, with 11 bases between. Germline V lookup: CDR1 ENHRY, CDR2 SYGVKD. The CDR3 sequence is 13 residues long. TCRdb itself ran the 5' RACE reads through MiXCR, one entry per CDR3 protein. Counted here are 450,000 to 650,000 distinct CDR3 sequences, less than 25% occurring once; the ten biggest clones make up approximately 16%. J is TRBJ2-2 and V is TRBV10-3; the D gene is possibly TRBD1 (6 bases). The source was PBMCs, collected approximately 22 days after the first yellow fever vaccination. The source of this sequence is a man aged 18 to 30 who received the YFV17D yellow fever vaccine. CDR3 protein: CAISGQHSGELFF. The CDR3 coding sequence is TGTGCCATCAGCGGACAGCACTCCGGGGAGCTGTTTTTT.